The source of this T cell receptor beta chain is a study of T-cell memory formation after mild COVID-19. The CDR3 is made up of 11 amino acids. Trimming removed 4 bases at V and 6 bases at J, with 7 bases between. Germline V gene sequence: CDR1 LGHDT, CDR2 YNNKEL (reference sequence). TCRdb re-analysed the 5' RACE reads in MiXCR, keeping a single row per CDR3 protein. The sample comprises approximately 480,000 distinct CDR3 sequences, roughly 18% of which are singletons, and about 12% rests with the top ten. This clonotype was recorded only once. The chain joins TRBV3-1 to TRBJ2-7, with D perhaps TRBD1 (6 bases). The sequencing sample was made of PBMCs or a T cell subset sorted from them (not recorded which). The source is an adult woman who had mild COVID-19 (a few samples of this study predate the infection). Cell type and time point are not known. CDR3 amino acids: CASSRGREQYF. The CDR3 nucleotides read TGTGCCAGCAGCCGGGGGCGCGAGCAGTACTTC.